This entry describes one T cell receptor (beta chain). The target antigen is unknown. This entry belongs to a study of shared clonotypes between healthy human individuals. Study-level background: Each donor had three CD4 naive, three CD4 memory, two CD8 naive and one CD8 memory plate. Broader study findings: Tissue TCR repertoires likely differ from these blood-only repertoires.

The investigators split CD4+ cells into a CD45RA+ naive subset and a CD45RA-negative memory subset. Clones were sequenced by immunoSEQ multiplex PCR, and TCRdb holds only the in-frame ones, with some missing. The repertoire holds approximately 2.5 million clones, with roughly 93% as singletons. V gave up 4 bases and J gave up 6 bases, with 13 bases separating them. The CDR3 totals 13 residues. Per germline, CDR1 GTSNPN and CDR2 SVGIG (reference sequence). The receptor's source is a man aged 18 to 30 in good health. Some clones in this sample may be carry-over from other donors' samples. The material sequenced was naive CD4+ T cells from PBMCs. Subset denoted: CD45RA+ positively selected. This chain joins TRBV30 and TRBJ2-1; no clear D gene. CDR3 bases: TGTGCCTGGACCGTCGTTAGTGGCAATGAGCAGTTCTTC. As protein: CAWTVVSGNEQFF. Full variable domain (remainder filled in from reference TRBV30 and TRBJ2-1): SQTIHQWPATLVQPVGSPLSLECTVEGTSNPNLYWYRQAAGRGLQLLFYSVGIGQISSEVPQNLSASRPQDRQFILSSKKLLLSDSGFYLCAWTVVSGNEQFFGPGTRLTVL.